These T cell receptor beta chains were read from a single sample in a study of regulatory T cells in long-lasting Graves disease. TCRdb recomputed calls from the multiplex PCR reads with MiXCR, one row per CDR3 protein. The sample includes 400,000 to 600,000 distinct CDR3 sequences, around a fifth of them seen just once. Sequencing was performed on peripheral blood mononuclear cells (PBMCs), taken when the disease was refractory, from a patient treated with antithyroid drugs. The origin of the receptors is a female donor with Graves disease. CDR3s leave out the opening cysteine and the closing phenylalanine or tryptophan. The order of the fields is D gene, V gene, J gene, CDR3 length, CDR3 protein. The D gene is left open where the match is weak.

>TRBD1|TRBV6-5|TRBJ2-7|11
ASSYGQGNEQY
>NA|TRBV28|TRBJ1-2|11
ASSKDSGYGYT
>TRBD1|TRBV7-2|TRBJ2-5|14
ASSLTWDRDQETQY
>NA|TRBV10-3|TRBJ2-5|12
AISEMAAQETQY
>NA|TRBV3-1|TRBJ1-4|12
ASSQQGTNEKLF
>TRBD1|TRBV7-3|TRBJ2-7|11
ASSPTGELEQY
>NA|TRBV27|TRBJ1-1|11
ASSLSRNTEAF
>TRBD1|TRBV7-2|TRBJ2-7|13
ASSYPQGLGYEQY
>NA|TRBV7-9|TRBJ2-7|13
ASSERGPGVYERY
>NA|TRBV4-1|TRBJ1-2|15
ASSQDHAGISNYGYT
>NA|TRBV6-1|TRBJ1-2|11
ASSEAQDYGYT
>NA|TRBV24-1|TRBJ2-4|11
ATSPPSADIQY
>NA|TRBV7-2|TRBJ2-7|11
ASSLVTKGEQY
>NA|TRBV7-2|TRBJ1-2|12
ASSFKGLNYGYT
>NA|TRBV29-1|TRBJ1-1|10
SVARGNTEAF
>NA|TRBV6-2/TRBV6-3|TRBJ2-7|11
ASTYGGRDEQY
>TRBD1|TRBV12-3/TRBV12-4|TRBJ1-1|13
ASRPLDRGWTEAF
>NA|TRBV5-1|TRBJ1-1|12
ASSTSTGNTEAF
>TRBD2|TRBV13|TRBJ2-1|13
ASSLDRGRGHEQF
>NA|TRBV7-9|TRBJ2-5|12
ASSPPVGQETQY
>NA|TRBV7-9|TRBJ1-5|12
ASSLYGHGQPQH
>NA|TRBV24-1|TRBJ1-2|12
ATSDQGRTYGYT
>NA|TRBV11-2|TRBJ1-2|12
ASSLGAGRYGYT
>TRBD2|TRBV6-1|TRBJ2-7|12
ASRNSGTSYEQY
>NA|TRBV15|TRBJ2-7|14
ATSREWVLSPYEQY
>NA|TRBV29-1|TRBJ1-5|10
SVGEVNQPQH
>NA|TRBV27|TRBJ2-2|13
ASSLSGWNTGELF
>NA|TRBV7-2|TRBJ2-5|14
ASSFTSGVSQETQY
>NA|TRBV3-1|TRBJ1-6|12
ASTPNLLSSPLH
>NA|TRBV7-9|TRBJ2-2|13
ASLDPRGNTGELF
>NA|TRBV15|TRBJ1-4|13
ATSRGIEDNEKLF
>NA|TRBV30|TRBJ1-2|9
ATPAGLGYT
>TRBD1|TRBV7-9|TRBJ1-5|14
ASSSGQEASNQPQH
>NA|TRBV7-9|TRBJ1-4|11
ASSFSSNEKLF
>TRBD1|TRBV15|TRBJ1-3|13
ATSPTGNSGNTIY
>NA|TRBV25-1|TRBJ1-1|13
ASGVPSSPSGEAF
>NA|TRBV12-3/TRBV12-4|TRBJ1-4|12
ASSPGTSNEKLF
>NA|TRBV19|TRBJ2-5|11
ASSIRDPETQY
>NA|TRBV3-1|TRBJ2-6|12
ASSQGAGANVLT
>NA|TRBV9|TRBJ1-3|13
ASRTGTGSGNTIY
>NA|TRBV29-1|TRBJ1-1|12
STGLLKGNTEAS
>TRBD1|TRBV12-3/TRBV12-4|TRBJ1-1|14
ASSPDRVPLNTEAF
>NA|TRBV27|TRBJ1-1|11
ASSAGVSSEAF
>NA|TRBV2|TRBJ1-1|12
ASSVGAANTEAF
>NA|TRBV14|TRBJ2-7|14
ASSRKLGTGSYEQY
>NA|TRBV20-1|TRBJ1-1|8
SAFGTEAF
>NA|TRBV6-1|TRBJ1-1|12
ASSARDTRTEAF
>NA|TRBV5-1|TRBJ2-7|12
ASSRTIGSNEQY
>TRBD2|TRBV28|TRBJ2-3|13
ASSLAGPSTDTQY
>NA|TRBV29-1|TRBJ2-7|10
SAKEGGYEQY
>TRBD1|TRBV2|TRBJ2-7|12
ASSRDRGTYEQY
>NA|TRBV20-1|TRBJ2-7|13
SARDRGFSSYEQY
>TRBD1|TRBV6-5|TRBJ2-7|13
ASSYPQGAHYEQY
>NA|TRBV5-1|TRBJ1-2|12
ASSPEAPEEGYT
>NA|TRBV2|TRBJ1-5|13
ASMEGDSLVQPQH
>TRBD1|TRBV30|TRBJ2-7|13
AWSVPGQGVNEQY